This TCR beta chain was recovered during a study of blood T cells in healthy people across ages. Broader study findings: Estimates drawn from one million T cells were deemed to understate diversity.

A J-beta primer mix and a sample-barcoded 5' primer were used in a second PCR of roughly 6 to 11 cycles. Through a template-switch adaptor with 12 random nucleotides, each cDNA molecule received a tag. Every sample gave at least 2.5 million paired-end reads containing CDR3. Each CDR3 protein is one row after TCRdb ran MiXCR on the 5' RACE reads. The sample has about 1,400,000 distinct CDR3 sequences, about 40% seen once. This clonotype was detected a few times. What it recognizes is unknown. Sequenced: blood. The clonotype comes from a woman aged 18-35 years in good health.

The CDR3 coding sequence is TGTGCCAGCAGCTTTAGCGGGAGGTTCACCGGGGAGCTGTTTTTT. It codes for CASSFSGRFTGELFF. V and J are TRBV7-2 and TRBJ2-2; 10 positions match TRBD2. The CDR3 sequence is 15 residues long. The V segment lost 3 bases and the J segment 4 bases; nucleotides outside the gene matches: 2. CDR1 is SGHTA, CDR2 FQGNSA, per germline.